Listed below are T cell receptor beta chains from one sample, sequenced in a study of blood T cell repertoires in COVID-19. The repertoire was sequenced with immunoSEQ multiplex PCR; TCRdb's copy has only in-frame clones and lacks some. This sample has around 140,000 clones, with about nine tenths found just once. Sequenced input: peripheral blood. These receptors were collected from a woman in her 50s with acute or convalescent COVID-19. Each CDR3 is given with its conserved first and last residue. D genes are given only for firm matches. Clone size is stated in some rows and not others, as once, few, many or a class when expanded.

d_gene | j_gene | abundance | v_gene | CDR3aa | CDR3nt
TRBD2 | TRBJ2-7 | . | TRBV5-1 | CASSPSLAGGPVYEQYF | TGCGCCAGCAGCCCCTCTCTAGCGGGAGGGCCCGTCTACGAGCAGTACTTC
TRBD1 | TRBJ2-2 | few | TRBV9 | CASSVVTGEHGELFF | TGTGCCAGCAGCGTAGTAACAGGGGAGCACGGGGAGCTGTTTTTT
TRBD2 | TRBJ2-1 | . | TRBV19 | CASSILAGGSYNEQFF | TGTGCCAGTAGTATACTAGCGGGGGGGTCCTACAATGAGCAGTTCTTC
. | TRBJ1-1 | . | TRBV12-5 | CASEVEQNTEAFF | TGTGCTAGTGAAGTAGAGCAGAACACTGAAGCTTTCTTT
TRBD2 | TRBJ2-5 | . | TRBV24-1 | CATSDMGLAGEETQYF | TGTGCCACCAGTGATATGGGTCTAGCGGGAGAAGAGACCCAGTACTTC
. | TRBJ1-1 | . | TRBV19 | CASSKGAGRYTEAFF | TGTGCCAGTAGTAAAGGGGCTGGAAGATACACTGAAGCTTTCTTT
TRBD1 | TRBJ1-2 | . | TRBV19 | CASSIEEGGDYGYTF | TGTGCCAGTAGTATAGAGGAAGGGGGCGACTATGGCTACACCTTC
TRBD1 | TRBJ1-6 | . | TRBV4-1 | CASSRGDRVSPLHF | TGCGCCAGCAGCCGGGGGGACAGGGTTTCACCCCTCCACTTT
. | TRBJ1-1 | . | TRBV5-1 | CASSLAGGSTEAFF | TGCGCCAGCAGCTTGGCCGGGGGTTCCACTGAAGCTTTCTTT
. | TRBJ2-5 | . | TRBV7-9 | CASSLTAAQETQYF | TGTGCCAGCAGCTTGACAGCAGCACAAGAGACCCAGTACTTC
TRBD1 | TRBJ1-2 | . | TRBV2 | CASSSTGGAYFSGYTF | TGTGCCAGCAGTAGTACAGGGGGCGCGTATTTTTCGGGCTACACCTTC
TRBD1 | TRBJ1-4 | . | TRBV4-2 | CASSQEDRGANEKLFF | TGTGCCAGCAGCCAAGAGGACAGGGGGGCCAATGAAAAACTGTTTTTT
. | TRBJ1-2 | . | TRBV3-1/TRBV3-2 | CASSLGEGISGYTF | TGTGCCAGCAGCCTCGGGGAGGGAATAAGCGGCTACACCTTC
. | TRBJ2-1 | . | TRBV6-5 | CASTPGLANNEQFF | TGTGCCAGCACTCCAGGGCTGGCTAACAATGAGCAGTTCTTC
TRBD1 | TRBJ1-4 | . | TRBV5-1 | CASTPGTGEHEKLFF | TGCGCCAGCACCCCCGGAACAGGGGAACATGAAAAACTGTTTTTT
. | TRBJ2-2 | . | TRBV5-4 | CASSPLETGRTGELFF | TGTGCCAGCAGCCCACTTGAGACAGGGAGGACCGGGGAGCTGTTTTTT